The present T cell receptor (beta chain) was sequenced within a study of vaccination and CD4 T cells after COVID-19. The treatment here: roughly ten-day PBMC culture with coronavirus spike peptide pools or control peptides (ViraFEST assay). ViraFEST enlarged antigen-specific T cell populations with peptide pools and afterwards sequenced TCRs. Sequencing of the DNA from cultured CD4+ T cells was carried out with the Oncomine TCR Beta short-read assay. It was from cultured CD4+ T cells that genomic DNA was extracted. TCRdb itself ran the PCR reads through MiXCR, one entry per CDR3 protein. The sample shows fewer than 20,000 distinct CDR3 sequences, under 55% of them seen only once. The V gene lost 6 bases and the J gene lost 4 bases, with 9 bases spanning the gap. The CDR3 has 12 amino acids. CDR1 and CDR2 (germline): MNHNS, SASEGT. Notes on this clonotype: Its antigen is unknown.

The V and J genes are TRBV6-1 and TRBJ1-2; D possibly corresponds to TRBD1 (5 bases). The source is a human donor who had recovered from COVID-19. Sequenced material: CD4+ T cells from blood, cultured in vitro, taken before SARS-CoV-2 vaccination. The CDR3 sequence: CASRGQGYGYTF. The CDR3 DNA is TGTGCCAGCAGGGGGCAGGGCTATGGCTACACCTTC.